This passage covers 17 T cell receptor beta chains from one sample sequenced in a study of cytomegalovirus exposure and HLA in healthy donors. PCR used 60 Vbeta primers and 13 Jbeta primers. The assay was immunoSEQ multiplex PCR, and TCRdb's table has in-frame clones only and misses some. The profile shows around 140,000 clones, 80% of them singletons. The sample was PBMCs. These receptors were taken from a man aged 40-50 years in good health and CMV-seronegative.

The rearrangement links TRBV5-1 to TRBJ1-5, with TRBD1 matching over 7 bases. The CDR3 extends over 14 amino acids. Germline V gene data show CDR1 as SGHRS and CDR2 as YFSETQ. Trimming took 7 bases from V and 6 from J; bases not matched to a gene: 10. The DNA for the CDR3 is TGCGCCAGCTCCGAGGGGGCAGGGTCTCAGCCCCAGCATTTT. Translation: CASSEGAGSQPQHF.

The V gene is TRBV4-3, the J gene TRBJ2-5; D may be TRBD2 (5 bases). Per germline, CDR1 LGHNA and CDR2 YSLEER. V lost 0 bases and J lost 5, with 10 bases in between. The CDR3 is 14 residues long. This CDR3 reads CASSQDFGKETQYF. The CDR3 region has the DNA TGCGCCAGCAGCCAAGATTTCGGGAAGGAGACCCAGTACTTC.

This clone turned up a few times. V and J are TRBV5-1 and TRBJ1-1, with TRBD1 matching over 10 bases. The CDR3 has 15 amino acids. J was trimmed by 4 bases and V by 4 bases; bases with no gene match: 7. Germline CDR1 is SGHRS and CDR2 is YFSETQ. The CDR3 spells CASSRVRDRGTEAFF. The CDR3 DNA reads as TGCGCCAGCAGCCGTGTCCGGGACAGGGGCACTGAAGCTTTCTTT. Full variable domain (rest looked up from reference TRBV5-1 and TRBJ1-1): KAGVTQTPRYLIKTRGQQVTLSCSPISGHRSVSWYQQTPGQGLQFLFEYFSETQRNKGNFPGRFSGRQFSNSRSEMNVSTLELGDSALYLCASSRVRDRGTEAFFGQGTRLTVV.

This chain connects TRBV7-9 to TRBJ2-1, with a possible D match to TRBD2 (7 bases). V lost 1 base to trimming and J lost 4 bases, with 14 bases between them. CDR3 length equals 16 residues. The V gene's germline CDR1 is SEHNR and CDR2 FQNEAQ (reference sequence). The CDR3 loop is CASSLVGGATYNEQFF. The CDR3 DNA is TGTGCCAGCAGCTTAGTTGGGGGGGCTACTTACAATGAGCAGTTCTTC.

CDR3 amino acids: CASSLDRGVQPQHF. CDR3 DNA: TGTGCCAGCAGCTTAGATCGGGGAGTTCAGCCCCAGCATTTT. V usage is TRBV11-2 and J usage is TRBJ1-5; D not certain. Germline V lookup: CDR1 SGHAT, CDR2 FQNNGV. The CDR3 runs 14 residues. V was trimmed by 0 bases and J by 6 bases, leaving 9 bases between them.

J is TRBJ1-2 and V is TRBV15; D unclear. The CDR3 is 15 residues long. V was cut by 3 bases and J by 4 bases, with 15 bases left in between. Per germline, CDR1 LNHNV and CDR2 YYDKDF (reference sequence). CDR3: CATSSGESITYGYTF. Written as DNA, the CDR3 is TGTGCCACCAGCAGTGGGGAGTCCATAACCTATGGCTACACCTTC.

The chain has TRBV2 and TRBJ2-7, with D hard to call. The CDR3 is made up of 15 amino acids. V lost 3 bases and J 2 bases, leaving 14 bases between the germline ends. Per the germline V gene, CDR1 is SNHLY and CDR2 is FYNNEI. Written as DNA, the CDR3 is TGTGCCAGCAGTGACTCTAAGATACCAACCTACGAGCAGTACTTC. Its translation: CASSDSKIPTYEQYF.

This clone was recorded a few times. J is TRBJ1-1 and V is TRBV6-6; D not resolved. CDR3 length equals 13 residues. Germline assignment: CDR1 MNHNY and CDR2 SVGAGI (reference sequence). The V and J ends lost 10 bases and 1 base respectively, with 13 bases between them. The CDR3 DNA sequence: TGTGCCACCTCGGTCAAGCAGAACACTGAAGCTTTCTTT. It yields the protein CATSVKQNTEAFF.

The rearrangement joins TRBV5-4 to TRBJ2-2; 7 bases agree with TRBD2. The CDR3 length is 17 residues. Germline CDR1 SGHNT, CDR2 YYREEE (reference sequence). J gave up 4 bases and V 0 bases, and 9 bases lay outside the gene matches. This CDR3 reads CASSLGGGDASTGELFF. CDR3 in DNA: TGTGCCAGCAGCTTGGGGGGAGGGGACGCGAGCACCGGGGAGCTGTTTTTT.

The chain combines TRBV10-3 with TRBJ1-1; D unclear. Germline V lookup: CDR1 ENHRY, CDR2 SYGVKD. CDR3 size: 17 residues. V lost 2 bases and J lost 5, with 21 bases in between. The CDR3 region has the DNA TGTGCCATCAGTGAGACATACTCCGGGGAGGAGGGAACTGAAGCTTTCTTT. It is translated as CAISETYSGEEGTEAFF.

This CDR3 is CASLLGGGAYEQYF. The CDR3 coding sequence is TGTGCCAGCCTGCTAGGCGGGGGGGCCTACGAGCAGTACTTC. The chain couples TRBV2 to TRBJ2-7, with 9 nucleotides matching TRBD2. The V and J ends lost 8 bases and 2 bases, in that order; junction bases with no gene match: 7. The germline V gene has CDR1 SNHLY and CDR2 FYNNEI. The CDR3 loop spans 14 amino acids.

This chain connects TRBV5-1 to TRBJ2-1, with D possibly being TRBD1 (6 bases). Deletions cut 0 bases from V and 2 bases from J, with 12 bases between. CDR3 length: 16 residues. Germline values: CDR1 SGHRS, CDR2 YFSETQ. The CDR3 protein is CASSLEGHPTYNEQFF. The CDR3 DNA sequence: TGCGCCAGCAGCTTGGAGGGACACCCAACCTACAATGAGCAGTTCTTC.

The chain combines TRBV29-1 with TRBJ1-1; D is possibly TRBD1 (6 bases). The CDR3 extends over 12 amino acids. Germline V gives CDR1 SQVTM, CDR2 ANQGSEA. The V end was cut by 4 bases, the J end by 3 bases, with 9 bases between. CDR3 in DNA: TGCAGCGTTGGGGGGCGATACACTGAAGCTTTCTTT. It encodes CSVGGRYTEAFF.

J is TRBJ2-7 and V is TRBV7-6; D is perhaps TRBD1 (6 bases). This CDR3 spans 15 amino acids. CDR1 and CDR2 (germline): SGHVS, FNYEAQ. Trimming left V 7 bases short and J 0 bases short, with 16 bases between. The CDR3 DNA follows: TGTGCCAGCACAACCACATCGGACAGCTCCTACGAGCAGTACTTC. Its translation is CASTTTSDSSYEQYF.

For this clone: The sample carries other DNA sequences with the same CDR3. This chain joins TRBV6-1 and TRBJ2-7; the match to TRBD1 covers 9 bases. The CDR3 is made up of 15 amino acids. In germline, CDR1 is MNHNS, CDR2 SASEGT. Unmatched junction bases numbered 11, after V lost 6 bases and J lost 5 bases. The CDR3 loop reads CASRAGRDRDNEQYF. Here the CDR3 DNA reads TGTGCCAGCAGGGCTGGCCGGGACAGGGACAACGAGCAGTACTTC.

Written as DNA, the CDR3 is TGTGCCAGCAGCTCCAACCCTAGCCGCGGGGTGTACAATGAGCAGTTCTTC. Translated, it gives CASSSNPSRGVYNEQFF. The chain links TRBV7-8 to TRBJ2-1; tentative D call: TRBD2 (6 bases). CDR3 size: 17 residues. Germline V gene data show CDR1 as SGHVS and CDR2 as FQNEAQ. The V and J ends lost 4 bases and 4 bases respectively, with 20 bases between them.

The V call is TRBV27, the J call TRBJ2-5; possible D gene TRBD2, 5 bases. TRBJ2-7 explains the end of the DNA better; the J call may be wrong. CDR1 MNHEY and CDR2 SMNVEV come from the germline V gene (reference sequence). This CDR3 is built from 14 residues. The CDR3 sequence is CASTSVGLNYEQYF. The DNA of the CDR3 is TGTGCCAGCACTTCCGTAGGACTGAACTACGAGCAGTACTTC.